The sequence of this T cell receptor beta chain was determined in a study of T cell repertoires in cytomegalovirus infection. Study-level information: Recently identified HLA-C-restricted and well-studied HLA-B-restricted CMV epitopes were used. Both a matching HLA type and CMV infection were indicated by public TCR beta signatures. Study outcomes and limitations: CMV-specific TCR beta clonotypes restricted by HLA-C were the ones dominating the ex vivo response. People with CMV and the relevant HLA were identified by cumulative public TCR beta family frequency.

TCRdb called the reads again in MiXCR, with one record for every CDR3 protein. The sample lists tens of thousands of distinct CDR3 sequences; around 20% were seen once. Regarding this clonotype: Its antigen is not known.

The CDR3 spans 14 residues. Germline V gene lookup returns CDR1 SGHTA and CDR2 FQGNSA. V lost 5 bases, J lost 1 base, and 11 bases lay in between. Sequenced here: CD8+ T cells from cultured PBMCs, sampled from culture after CMV antigen stimulation. The origin of this receptor is a human donor in good health (CMV status not recorded). Some clones in this sample may be carry-over from other donors' samples. The rearrangement joins TRBV7-2 to TRBJ1-1; D not certain. The CDR3: CASSTLEWNTEAFF. DNA of the CDR3: TGTGCCAGCAGCACCCTCGAATGGAACACTGAAGCTTTCTTT.